Listed below are T cell receptor delta chains from one sample, sequenced in a study of gamma-delta T cells after stem cell transplantation. TCRdb reanalyzed the RT-PCR reads using CATT. This table holds a few thousand delta-chain clones, approximately 7.7% found once. Sequencing input: gamma-delta T cells. The source is a human donor. It is not recorded whose cells these are; they may come from a transplant donor. CDR3s include the opening cysteine and the closing phenylalanine or tryptophan. The D gene is left open where the match is weak. Size tells how often a clone was seen (once, few, many) or the class of an expanded clone, and some rows leave it out.

NA,TRDJ1,TRDV2,NA,CACDAVNTDKLIF,TGTGCCTGTGATGCTGTGAACACCGATAAACTCATCTTT
medium-sized,TRDJ3,TRDV2,TRDD3,CACDTTGGYGSWDTRQMFF,TGTGCCTGTGACACTACTGGGGGATACGGCTCCTGGGACACCCGACAGATGTTTTTC
few,TRDJ1,TRDV2,TRDD3,CACDTLLGDSMAYTDKLIF,TGTGCCTGTGACACGTTACTGGGGGATAGCATGGCGTACACCGATAAACTCATCTTT
medium-sized,TRDJ1,TRDV2,TRDD3,CACDLLGATGGKLIF,TGTGCCTGTGACCTCCTGGGGGCTACGGGAGGTAAACTCATCTTT
few,TRDJ1,TRDV1,TRDD3,CALSYPFWGIHLSDDKLIF,TGTGCTCTTTCCTACCCCTTCTGGGGGATACACTTGAGCGACGATAAACTCATCTTT
NA,TRDJ1,TRDV2,TRDD3,CACDTRKRLGDPGYTDKLIF,TGTGCCTGTGACACCAGGAAAAGGCTGGGGGATCCGGGCTACACCGATAAACTCATCTTT
large,TRDJ3,TRDV2,NA,CACDTVGASSWDTRQMFF,TGTGCCTGTGACACGGTCGGGGCGAGCTCCTGGGACACCCGACAGATGTTTTTC
medium-sized,TRDJ1,TRDV2,TRDD3,CACDSISKSGGYPDKLIF,TGTGCCTGTGACTCAATCTCGAAGTCGGGGGGATACCCCGATAAACTCATCTTT
large,TRDJ1,TRDV2,TRDD3,CACDTLGGTDKLIF,TGTGCCTGTGACACGCTGGGGGGCACCGATAAACTCATCTTT
medium-sized,TRDJ3,TRDV2,TRDD3,CACDAASTGGVAWDTRQMFF,TGTGCCTGTGACGCTGCCAGTACTGGGGGAGTAGCCTGGGACACCCGACAGATGTTTTTC
hyperexpanded,TRDJ1,TRDV2,NA,CACDSVLYTDKLIF,TGTGCCTGTGACTCGGTACTTTACACCGATAAACTCATCTTT
few,TRDJ1,TRDV1,TRDD3,CALGEKTPNLGSFSHVGGGYEYTDKLIF,TGTGCTCTTGGGGAAAAGACCCCTAACTTGGGATCCTTCTCCCACGTCGGGGGGGGATACGAATACACCGATAAACTCATCTTT
medium-sized,TRDJ1,TRDV2,NA,CACDTVGIVTDKLIF,TGTGCCTGTGACACCGTGGGGATCGTCACCGATAAACTCATCTTT
medium-sized,TRDJ1,TRDV2,NA,CACDTLTNVGLFNTDKLIF,TGTGCCTGTGACACTTTAACTAACGTTGGTCTTTTCAACACCGATAAACTCATCTTT
few,TRDJ1,TRDV2,TRDD3,CACDTVGTGGYASTDKLIF,TGTGCCTGTGACACCGTGGGTACTGGGGGATACGCGTCGACCGATAAACTCATCTTT
medium-sized,TRDJ1,TRDV1,TRDD3,CALGENEVRRAYWGTRGDKLIF,TGTGCTCTTGGGGAAAATGAAGTACGGCGGGCGTACTGGGGGACACGAGGCGATAAACTCATCTTT
NA,TRDJ1,TRDV2,TRDD3,CACDTLLGDLPNTDKLIF,TGTGCCTGTGACACCTTACTGGGGGATCTACCGAACACCGATAAACTCATCTTT
few,TRDJ3,TRDV2,NA,CAASAVWATRQMFF,TGTGCCGCCTCAGCAGTCTGGGCCACCCGACAGATGTTTTTC
large,TRDJ1,TRDV2,TRDD3,CACDTVLGDRPTDKLIF,TGTGCCTGTGACACAGTACTGGGGGACCGCCCCACCGATAAACTCATCTTT
NA,TRDJ1,TRDV1,NA,CALGEPPSRRDKPIF,TGTGCTCTTGGGGAACCCCCTTCCAGACGCGATAAACCCATCTTT
medium-sized,TRDJ1,TRDV2,TRDD3,CACDAVLGDIKYTDKLIF,TGTGCCTGTGACGCCGTACTGGGGGATATCAAGTACACCGATAAACTCATCTTT
medium-sized,TRDJ1,TRDV2,TRDD3,CACDTLTLGDTHTDKLIF,TGTGCCTGTGACACCCTGACGCTGGGGGATACGCACACCGATAAACTCATCTTT
NA,TRDJ1,TRDV2,TRDD3,CACDPVLGDRPTDKLIF,TGTGCCTGTGATCCCGTACTGGGGGACCGCCCCACCGATAAACTCATCTTT
medium-sized,TRDJ1,TRDV2,TRDD3,CACDTVWGIGTDKLIF,TGTGCCTGTGACACCGTCTGGGGGATTGGAACCGATAAACTCATCTTT
medium-sized,TRDJ1,TRDV2,TRDD3,CACDTVTGGSDTTYTDKLIF,TGTGCCTGTGACACCGTGACTGGGGGATCGGATACTACGTACACCGATAAACTCATCTTT
NA,TRDJ1,TRDV2,TRDD3,CACDTIWSTGGLYTDKLIF,TGTGCCTGTGACACCATCTGGAGTACTGGGGGGCTGTACACCGATAAACTCATCTTT
NA,TRDJ1,TRDV2,TRDD3,CACDTVTTGGPRDKLIF,TGTGCCTGTGACACCGTGACTACTGGGGGCCCTAGGGATAAACTCATCTTT
NA,TRDJ1,TRDV2,TRDD3,CACDKVLGDTKLLYTDTLIF,TGTGCCTGTGACAAGGTACTGGGGGATACCAAGCTCCTTTACACCGATACACTCATCTTT
hyperexpanded,TRDJ1,TRDV2,NA,CACDILRGKDSDKLIF,TGTGCCTGTGACATCCTTCGAGGCAAGGACAGCGATAAACTCATCTTT
NA,TRDJ1,TRDV2,NA,CACDTVGIMADNLIF,TGTGCCTGTGACACCGTGGGGATCATGGCCGATAACCTCATCTTT
large,TRDJ1,TRDV2,TRDD3,CACDTVLRGIVADKLIF,TGTGCCTGTGACACGGTACTCAGGGGGATAGTGGCCGATAAACTCATCTTT
medium-sized,TRDJ1,TRDV2,TRDD3,CACDGMGDTSATDKLIF,TGTGCCTGTGACGGAATGGGGGATACGAGTGCCACCGATAAACTCATCTTT
large,TRDJ3,TRDV2,TRDD3,CACDTGSWGTWDTRQMFF,TGTGCCTGTGACACCGGATCATGGGGGACCTGGGACACCCGACAGATGTTTTTC
medium-sized,TRDJ1,TRDV2,NA,CACDTLGDSVLYTDKLIF,TGTGCCTGTGACACGCTCGGGGATTCAGTCCTCTACACCGATAAACTCATCTTT
medium-sized,TRDJ1,TRDV2,TRDD3,CACDTVKGIRRTDKLIF,TGTGCCTGTGACACCGTAAAGGGGATACGCCGCACCGATAAACTCATCTTT
few,TRDJ1,TRDV2,TRDD3,CACDKLGVYTDKLIF,TGTGCCTGTGACAAGCTGGGGGTCTACACCGATAAACTCATCTTT
large,TRDJ1,TRDV2,TRDD3,CACDTVVLAGGHTDKLIF,TGTGCCTGTGACACCGTTGTTCTCGCTGGGGGACACACCGATAAACTCATCTTT
NA,TRDJ3,TRDV2,TRDD3,CACDAVATGVPITWDTRQMFF,TGTGCCTGTGACGCCGTCGCAACTGGGGTACCCATCACCTGGGACACCCGACAGATGTTTTTC
NA,TRDJ1,TRDV2,NA,CACEPLLLLVDTDKLIF,TGTGCCTGTGAACCCCTCCTTCTCCTGGTGGACACCGATAAACTCATCTTT
large,TRDJ1,TRDV2,TRDD3,CACDRLGVEGDKLIF,TGTGCCTGTGACCGACTGGGGGTAGAGGGCGATAAACTCATCTTT
hyperexpanded,TRDJ3,TRDV2,TRDD3,CACDTAGGYASWDTRQMFF,TGTGCCTGTGACACCGCTGGGGGATACGCGTCCTGGGACACCCGACAGATGTTTTTC
medium-sized,TRDJ3,TRDV2,TRDD3,CACDTAGGPSSWDTRQMFF,TGTGCCTGTGACACCGCTGGGGGACCAAGCTCCTGGGACACCCGACAGATGTTTTTC
NA,TRDJ1,TRDV2,TRDD3,CACDLGGDRPDKLIF,TGTGCCTGTGACCTCGGAGGGGATAGGCCCGATAAACTCATCTTT
NA,TRDJ1,TRDV2,TRDD3,CACDTVANAEPAGGFLYTDKLIF,TGTGCCTGTGACACCGTGGCCAACGCTGAGCCCGCTGGGGGATTTTTGTACACCGATAAACTCATCTTT
medium-sized,TRDJ1,TRDV2,TRDD3,CACDPWGIADKLIF,TGTGCCTGTGACCCCTGGGGGATCGCCGATAAACTCATCTTT
medium-sized,TRDJ1,TRDV2,TRDD3,CACDILFDMGDKTDKLIF,TGTGCCTGTGACATCCTTTTCGATATGGGGGATAAGACCGATAAACTCATCTTT
NA,TRDJ1,TRDV2,TRDD3,CACDAVEPSLGDTRTDKLIF,TGTGCCTGTGACGCCGTTGAGCCCTCGCTGGGGGATACTAGGACCGATAAACTCATCTTT
medium-sized,TRDJ1,TRDV2,TRDD3,CACDLLGDTEYTDKLIF,TGTGCCTGTGACTTACTGGGGGATACGGAGTACACCGATAAACTCATCTTT
medium-sized,TRDJ1,TRDV2,TRDD3,CACDEMGDRGTDKLIF,TGTGCCTGTGACGAGATGGGGGATAGAGGGACCGATAAACTCATCTTT
medium-sized,TRDJ1,TRDV2,TRDD3,CACDTLLTGGYVGDKLIF,TGTGCCTGTGACACCTTATTAACTGGGGGATACGTTGGCGATAAACTCATCTTT
few,TRDJ1,TRDV2,TRDD3,CACDTVPLGGTKGDHTDKLIF,TGTGCCTGTGACACCGTTCCTCTGGGGGGGACAAAAGGGGACCACACCGATAAACTCATCTTT
medium-sized,TRDJ1,TRDV2,TRDD3,CACDTFPPASTGGHFPGNTDKLIF,TGTGCCTGTGACACCTTTCCCCCAGCCTCCACTGGGGGACACTTCCCCGGGAACACCGATAAACTCATCTTT
large,TRDJ1,TRDV2,TRDD3,CACDTVTTGGYSTDKLIF,TGTGCCTGTGACACCGTTACTACTGGGGGATACTCCACCGATAAACTCATCTTT
NA,TRDJ1,TRDV1,TRDD3,CALGEDRVLRLRWGIRKLIF,TGTGCTCTTGGGGAAGACAGGGTCCTACGACTACGCTGGGGGATACGCAAACTCATCTTT
NA,TRDJ3,TRDV2,NA,CAASAVWATLQMFF,TGTGCCGCCTCCGCAGTCTGGGCCACCCTACAGATGTTTTTC